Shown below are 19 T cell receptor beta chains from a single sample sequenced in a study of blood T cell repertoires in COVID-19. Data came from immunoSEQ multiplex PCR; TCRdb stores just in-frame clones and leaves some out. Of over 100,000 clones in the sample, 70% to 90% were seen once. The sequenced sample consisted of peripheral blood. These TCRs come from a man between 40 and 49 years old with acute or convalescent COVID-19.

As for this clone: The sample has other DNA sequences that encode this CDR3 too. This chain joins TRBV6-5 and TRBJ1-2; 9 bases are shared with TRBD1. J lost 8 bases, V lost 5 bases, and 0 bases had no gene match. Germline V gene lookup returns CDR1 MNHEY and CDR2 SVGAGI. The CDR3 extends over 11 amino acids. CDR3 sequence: CASSTGGGYTF. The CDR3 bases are TGTGCCAGCAGTACAGGGGGCGGCTACACCTTC.

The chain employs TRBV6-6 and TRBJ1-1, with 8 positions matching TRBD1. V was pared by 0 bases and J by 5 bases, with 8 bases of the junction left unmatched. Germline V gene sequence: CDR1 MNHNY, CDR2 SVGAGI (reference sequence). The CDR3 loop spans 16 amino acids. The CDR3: CASSYSLQGAYTEAFF. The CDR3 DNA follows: TGTGCCAGCAGTTACTCGCTGCAGGGGGCTTATACTGAAGCTTTCTTT.

DNA for the CDR3: TGTGCCAGCAGCTTACAGGGACTAGCGGGGGGGAATGAGCAGTTCTTC. Protein: CASSLQGLAGGNEQFF. The chain joins TRBV7-9 to TRBJ2-1; TRBD2 matches at 16 bases. There are 16 residues in the CDR3. CDR1 SEHNR and CDR2 FQNEAQ come from the germline V gene (reference sequence). Trimming at V came to 2 bases and at J to 7 bases, leaving 2 bases not matched to a gene.

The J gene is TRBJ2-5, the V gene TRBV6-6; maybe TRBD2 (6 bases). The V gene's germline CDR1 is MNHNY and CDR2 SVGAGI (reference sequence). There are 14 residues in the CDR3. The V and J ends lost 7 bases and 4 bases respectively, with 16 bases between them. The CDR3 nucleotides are TGTGCCAGCACCGGACCGCCCGGGGGAGAGACCCAGTACTTC. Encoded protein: CASTGPPGGETQYF.

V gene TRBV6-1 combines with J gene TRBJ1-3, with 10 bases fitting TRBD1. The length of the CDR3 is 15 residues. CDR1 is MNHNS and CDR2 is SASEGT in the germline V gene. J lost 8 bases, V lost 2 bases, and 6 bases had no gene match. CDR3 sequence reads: CASSESGTGVHTIYF. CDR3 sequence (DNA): TGTGCCAGCAGTGAATCCGGGACAGGGGTCCACACCATATATTTT.

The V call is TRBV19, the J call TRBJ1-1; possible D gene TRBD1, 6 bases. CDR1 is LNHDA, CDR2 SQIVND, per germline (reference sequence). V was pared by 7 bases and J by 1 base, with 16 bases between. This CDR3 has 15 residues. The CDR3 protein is CASTRTGQPNTEAFF. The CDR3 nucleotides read TGTGCCAGTACTCGTACTGGACAGCCGAACACTGAAGCTTTCTTT.

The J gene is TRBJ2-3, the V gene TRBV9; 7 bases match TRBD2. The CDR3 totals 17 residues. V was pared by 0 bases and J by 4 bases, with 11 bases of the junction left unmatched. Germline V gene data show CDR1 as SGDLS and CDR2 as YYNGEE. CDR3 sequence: CASSVEGRAGIADTQYF. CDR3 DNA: TGTGCCAGCAGCGTAGAAGGGAGGGCAGGGATCGCAGATACGCAGTATTTT.

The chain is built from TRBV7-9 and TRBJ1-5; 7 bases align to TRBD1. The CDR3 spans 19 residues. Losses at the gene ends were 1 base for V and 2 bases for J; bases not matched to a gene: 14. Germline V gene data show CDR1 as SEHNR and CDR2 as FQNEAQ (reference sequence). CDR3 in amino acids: CASSLGGFSGDRGNQPQHF. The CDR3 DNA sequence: TGTGCCAGCAGCTTAGGAGGGTTTTCAGGTGACAGGGGCAATCAGCCCCAGCATTTT.

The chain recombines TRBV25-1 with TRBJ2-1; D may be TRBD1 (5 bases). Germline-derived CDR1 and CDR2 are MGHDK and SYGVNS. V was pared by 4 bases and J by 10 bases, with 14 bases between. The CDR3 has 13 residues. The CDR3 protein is CASSVLTGGEQFF. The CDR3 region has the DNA TGTGCCAGCAGTGTTCTAACAGGTGGAGAGCAGTTCTTC.

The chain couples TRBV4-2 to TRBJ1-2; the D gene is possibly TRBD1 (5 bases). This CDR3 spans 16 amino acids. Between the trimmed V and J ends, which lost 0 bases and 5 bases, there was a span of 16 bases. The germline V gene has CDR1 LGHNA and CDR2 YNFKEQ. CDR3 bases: TGTGCCAGCAGCCAAGATCCCCGGGGGGGATCTTATGGCTACACCTTC. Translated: CASSQDPRGGSYGYTF.

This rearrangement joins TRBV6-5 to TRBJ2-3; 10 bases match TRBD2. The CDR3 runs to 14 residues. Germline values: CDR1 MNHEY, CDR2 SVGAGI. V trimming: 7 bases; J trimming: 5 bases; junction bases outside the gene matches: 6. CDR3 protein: CASTPLAGKDTQYF. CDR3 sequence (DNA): TGTGCCAGCACCCCACTAGCGGGAAAAGATACGCAGTATTTT.

CDR3 region: CASGTPTGNYGYTF. CDR3 sequence (DNA): TGTGCCAGCGGAACTCCCACAGGAAACTATGGCTACACCTTC. The rearrangement joins TRBV6-5 to TRBJ1-2, with a tentative D call TRBD1 (5 bases). V was clipped by 8 bases and J by 2 bases, with 15 bases between them. The CDR3 has 14 amino acids. CDR1 is MNHEY, CDR2 SVGAGI, per germline.

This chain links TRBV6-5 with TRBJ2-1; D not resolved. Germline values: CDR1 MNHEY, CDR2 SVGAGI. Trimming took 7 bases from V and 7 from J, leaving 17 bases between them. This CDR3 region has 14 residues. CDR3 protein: CASTQTVTGNEQFF. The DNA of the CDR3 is TGTGCCAGCACCCAGACTGTAACGGGTAATGAGCAGTTCTTC.

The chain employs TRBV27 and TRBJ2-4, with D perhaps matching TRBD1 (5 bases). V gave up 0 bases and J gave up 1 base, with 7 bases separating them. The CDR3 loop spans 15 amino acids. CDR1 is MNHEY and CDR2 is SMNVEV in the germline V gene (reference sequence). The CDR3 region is CASSLSSGAKNIQYF. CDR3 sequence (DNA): TGTGCCAGCAGTTTATCGTCAGGGGCCAAAAACATTCAGTACTTC.

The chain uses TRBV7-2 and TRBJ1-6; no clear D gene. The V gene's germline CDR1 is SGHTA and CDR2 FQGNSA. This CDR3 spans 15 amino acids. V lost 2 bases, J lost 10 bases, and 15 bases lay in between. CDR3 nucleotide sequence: TGTGCCAGCAGCTTACTAATTGGAGAGGGATCACCCCTCCACTTT. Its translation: CASSLLIGEGSPLHF.

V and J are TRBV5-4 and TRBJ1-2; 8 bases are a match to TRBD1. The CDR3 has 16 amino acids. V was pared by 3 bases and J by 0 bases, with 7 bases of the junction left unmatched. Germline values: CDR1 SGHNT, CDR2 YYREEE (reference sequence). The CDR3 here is CASSSGQVRANYGYTF. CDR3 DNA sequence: TGTGCCAGCAGCTCGGGACAGGTTAGAGCTAACTATGGCTACACCTTC. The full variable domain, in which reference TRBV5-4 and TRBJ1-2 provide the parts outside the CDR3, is ETGVTQSPTHLIKTRGQQVTLRCSSQSGHNTVSWYQQALGQGPQFIFQYYREEENGRGNFPPRFSGLQFPNYSSELNVNALELDDSALYLCASSSGQVRANYGYTFGSGTRLTVV.

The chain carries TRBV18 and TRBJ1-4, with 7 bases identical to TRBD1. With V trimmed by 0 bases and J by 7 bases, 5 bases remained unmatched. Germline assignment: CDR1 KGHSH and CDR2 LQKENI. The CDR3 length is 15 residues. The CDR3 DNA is TGTGCCAGCTCACCACCGGGGAGACAGGGTGAAAAACTGTTTTTT. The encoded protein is CASSPPGRQGEKLFF.

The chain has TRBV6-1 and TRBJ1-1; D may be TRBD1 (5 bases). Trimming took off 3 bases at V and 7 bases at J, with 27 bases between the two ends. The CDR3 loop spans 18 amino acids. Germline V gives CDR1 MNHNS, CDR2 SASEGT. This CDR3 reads CASSDPEGFLFPGNEAFF. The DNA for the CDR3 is TGTGCCAGCAGTGATCCGGAGGGGTTTCTCTTTCCAGGGAATGAAGCTTTCTTT.

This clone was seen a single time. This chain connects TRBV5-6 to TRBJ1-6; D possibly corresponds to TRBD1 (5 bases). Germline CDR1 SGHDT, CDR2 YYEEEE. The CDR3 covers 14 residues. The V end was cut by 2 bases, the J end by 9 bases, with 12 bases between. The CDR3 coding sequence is TGTGCCAGCAGCTTCTGGGGGGGGAGTTCACCCCTCCACTTT. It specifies CASSFWGGSSPLHF.